These 22 T cell receptor beta chains were sequenced from one sample in a study of metastatic and nonmetastatic thyroid tumors. TCRdb reassembled clones from the PCR reads with MiXCR. The table includes almost 35,000 clones, 16% detected once. All patients were treatment-naive before thyroid surgery. Sequenced material: blood. The receptor set was obtained from a female donor with papillary thyroid cancer or a benign thyroid nodule (not recorded which). Some clones in this sample may be carry-over from other donors' samples.

In its sample, this clone was seen many times. The chain combines TRBV7-6 with TRBJ2-7; D may be TRBD2 (5 bases). Looked up from germline, CDR1 is SGHVS and CDR2 is FNYEAQ. The CDR3 covers 16 residues. The V and J ends lost 1 base and 3 bases respectively, with 16 bases between them. CDR3 protein: CASSLVPQGGDYEQYF. CDR3 coding DNA: TGTGCCAGCAGCTTAGTCCCCCAAGGAGGCGACTACGAGCAGTACTTC.

This clone was recorded many times. V and J are TRBV6-1 and TRBJ2-7; TRBD1 aligns across 10 bases. CDR1 and CDR2 from the germline V gene are MNHNS and SASEGT. The CDR3 runs 15 residues. V shed 6 bases, J shed 2 bases, and the junction held 7 bases outside the gene matches. This CDR3 is CASRSPGTGAYEQYF. The CDR3 bases are TGTGCCAGCAGGTCGCCCGGGACAGGGGCCTACGAGCAGTACTTC.

A remark on this clone: At one boundary the junction diverges from the germline segment, which might be a read error. The V call is TRBV7-2, the J call TRBJ1-2, with 7 nucleotides matching TRBD1. This CDR3 comprises 15 residues. The germline CDR1 and CDR2 sequences are SGHTA and FQGNSA. This CDR3 reads CASSLGGQFIYVYTF. CDR3 sequence (DNA): TGTGCCAGCAGCTTAGGGGGACAGTTTATCTATGTCTACACCTTC.

In this sample, this clone turned up many times. The chain has TRBV4-2 and TRBJ2-5; D is undetermined. Germline V gene lookup returns CDR1 LGHNA and CDR2 YNFKEQ. The CDR3 runs to 14 residues. V was cut by 0 bases and J by 5 bases, with 10 bases left in between. The CDR3 DNA is TGTGCCAGCAGCCAAGAGAGTGCGTGGGAGACCCAGTACTTC. This encodes CASSQESAWETQYF.

By frequency in the sample, this clone is medium-sized. The CDR3 DNA reads as TGTGCCAGCAGCTTAGAACAGGGTAATTCACCCCTCCACTTT. This codes for CASSLEQGNSPLHF. V is TRBV11-2 and J is TRBJ1-6, with D possibly being TRBD1 (6 bases). Per germline, CDR1 SGHAT and CDR2 FQNNGV. Trimming removed 0 bases at V and 6 bases at J, with 6 bases between. CDR3 size: 14 residues. The full variable domain, in which reference TRBV11-2 and TRBJ1-6 provide the parts outside the CDR3, is EAGVAQSPRYKIIEKRQSVAFWCNPISGHATLYWYQQILGQGPKLLIQFQNNGVVDDSQLPKDRFSAERLKGVDSTLKIQPAKLEDSAVYLCASSLEQGNSPLHFGNGTRLTVT.

As for this clone: Other DNA sequences in the sample encode the same CDR3. The rearrangement links TRBV9 to TRBJ2-6; 8 bases fit TRBD1. The CDR3 consists of 19 residues. Germline CDR1 is SGDLS and CDR2 is YYNGEE. J gave up 4 bases and V 1 base, and 13 bases lay outside the gene matches. The CDR3 sequence: CASSVPRTGPSSGANVLTF. The CDR3 bases are TGTGCCAGCAGCGTACCCCGGACAGGGCCAAGCTCCGGGGCCAACGTCCTGACTTTC.

This clone was detected many times. CDR3: CASSPDSWIVENTIYF. DNA of the CDR3: TGTGCCAGCTCACCCGATTCATGGATAGTGGAAAACACCATATATTTT. V gene TRBV18 combines with J gene TRBJ1-3; D ambiguous. V lost 3 bases and J lost 6, with 18 bases in between. The CDR3 extends over 16 amino acids. CDR1 and CDR2 (germline): KGHSH, LQKENI.

This clone has ten or more counts. This rearrangement joins TRBV7-9 to TRBJ2-6; 10 bases match TRBD1. Trimming took 1 base from V and 1 from J; bases not matched to a gene: 4. Germline CDR1 reads SEHNR; CDR2 reads FQNEAQ (reference sequence). CDR3 length equals 18 residues. DNA of the CDR3: TGTGCCAGCAGCTTAGGTACGGGACAGGGGTCTGGGGCCAACGTCCTGACTTTC. This codes for CASSLGTGQGSGANVLTF.

V and J are TRBV6-1 and TRBJ2-1; possibly TRBD2 for D (5 bases). The CDR3 extends over 16 amino acids. Trimming cost V 8 bases and J 4 bases, with 21 bases left between them. Germline CDR1 reads MNHNS; CDR2 reads SASEGT. CDR3 loop: CASRKQRSNSYNEQFF. The CDR3 coding sequence is TGTGCCAGCCGGAAACAGCGGTCTAATTCTTACAATGAGCAGTTCTTC.

This clone was observed a few times. This may arise from a read error, as a much more abundant clone is one base away. The V and J genes are TRBV5-5 and TRBJ1-1; D is perhaps TRBD1 (5 bases). The germline V gene encodes CDR1 SGHKS and CDR2 YYEKEE (reference sequence). V was shortened by 7 bases and J by 5 bases, with 18 bases between the two germline ends. The CDR3 is made up of 14 amino acids. CDR3 residues: CASLDSPRGTEAFF. CDR3 bases: TGTGCCAGCTTGGACTCTCCCCGGGGGACTGAAGCTTTCTTT.

The chain links TRBV6-1 to TRBJ2-7; D is perhaps TRBD2 (7 bases). The CDR3 consists of 13 residues. The germline gives CDR1 MNHNS, CDR2 SASEGT. CDR3 amino acids: CGGRQAESDEQYF. As DNA, the CDR3 is TGTGGCGGGAGACAGGCCGAGTCTGACGAGCAGTACTTC.

The sample holds many counts of this clone. The rearrangement uses TRBV18 and TRBJ2-2; D remains unclear. The germline V and J ends were trimmed by 6 bases and 4 bases, with 3 bases remaining between them. CDR1 and CDR2 from the germline V gene are KGHSH and LQKENI. CDR3 size: 11 residues. The CDR3 nucleotides read TGTGCCAGCTCGCTCACCGGGGAGCTGTTTTTT. Translated, it gives CASSLTGELFF.

The chain links TRBV5-1 to TRBJ2-3, with 9 bases matching TRBD1. V gave up 1 base and J gave up 4 bases; unmatched junction bases: 10. The germline V gene encodes CDR1 SGHRS and CDR2 YFSETQ. The CDR3 runs 17 residues. The CDR3 DNA reads TGCGCCAGCAGCTTGTGGCGGACAGGGGATAGCGCAGATACGCAGTATTTT. Amino acids: CASSLWRTGDSADTQYF.

This clone was counted at least ten times. The chain joins TRBV18 to TRBJ1-1; 7 nucleotides match TRBD1. CDR1 is KGHSH, CDR2 LQKENI, per germline. CDR3 size: 15 residues. The V and J ends lost 3 bases and 1 base, in that order; junction bases with no gene match: 5. This chain's CDR3 is CASSPTGASNTEAFF. The CDR3 DNA follows: TGTGCCAGCTCACCTACAGGGGCATCGAACACTGAAGCTTTCTTT.

This clone was counted at least ten times. This CDR3 is also generated by other DNA sequences in the sample. V is TRBV5-6 and J is TRBJ1-2, with D unclear. Germline V lookup: CDR1 SGHDT, CDR2 YYEEEE. This CDR3 contains 16 residues. Deletions cut 1 base from V and 6 bases from J, with 19 bases between. This CDR3 is CASSLFGDTGSDGYTF. The CDR3 DNA follows: TGTGCCAGCAGCTTGTTTGGCGACACCGGGTCAGATGGCTACACCTTC.

Ten or more counts support this clone. This sequence joins TRBV7-2 and TRBJ2-1; D remains ambiguous. V lost 6 bases and J 4 bases, leaving 19 bases between the germline ends. From germline, CDR1 is SGHTA and CDR2 FQGNSA. There are 16 residues in the CDR3. CDR3 sequence (DNA): TGTGCCAGCAGGGACCAAGTTGCGCTACTATACAATGAGCAGTTCTTC. Its protein is CASRDQVALLYNEQFF. The whole variable domain, filled in from reference TRBV7-2 and TRBJ2-1, reads GAGVSQSPSNKVTEKGKDVELRCDPISGHTALYWYRQSLGQGLEFLIYFQGNSAPDKSGLPSDRFSAERTGGSVSTLTIQRTQQEDSAVYLCASRDQVALLYNEQFFGPGTRLTVL.

This clone was counted ten times or more. The chain links TRBV7-3 to TRBJ1-1; TRBD1 might be the D (5 bases). V lost 6 bases to trimming and J lost 3 bases, with 11 bases between them. The CDR3 is made up of 13 amino acids. Germline assignment: CDR1 SGHTA and CDR2 FQGTGA. The CDR3 is CASRKPGDTEAFF. The CDR3 DNA follows: TGTGCCAGCAGGAAACCGGGGGACACTGAAGCTTTCTTT.

Sample share makes this clone medium-sized. J is TRBJ2-7 and V is TRBV12-3 or TRBV12-4; D might be TRBD2 (7 bases). This CDR3 contains 14 residues. The germline V and J ends were trimmed by 1 base and 6 bases, with 13 bases remaining between them. CDR3 bases: TGTGCCAGCAGTTTAGGGGGGGGCGGCTCCGAGCAGTACTTC. As protein: CASSLGGGGSEQYF.

This clone was observed at least ten times. The chain carries TRBV6-5 and TRBJ1-1; D may be TRBD1 (5 bases). Trimming removed 2 bases at V and 5 bases at J, with 9 bases between. This CDR3 is built from 13 residues. Germline loops: CDR1 MNHEY, CDR2 SVGAGI. In nucleotides, the CDR3 is TGTGCCAGCAGTTACCTCGGGGGGACTGAAGCTTTCTTT. Its protein product is CASSYLGGTEAFF.

There are many counts of this clone. The chain carries TRBV5-1 and TRBJ2-1; D is tentatively TRBD1 or TRBD2 (5 bases each). This CDR3 region has 11 residues. The V gene lost 4 bases and the J gene lost 10 bases, with 9 bases spanning the gap. Germline loops: CDR1 SGHRS, CDR2 YFSETQ. CDR3 nucleotide sequence: TGCGCCAGCAGCCTAGAGGGGGAGCAGTTCTTC. The encoded protein is CASSLEGEQFF.

This clone was detected ten times or more. The V gene is TRBV7-9, the J gene TRBJ2-2; D call uncertain. Germline CDR1 SEHNR, CDR2 FQNEAQ (reference sequence). This CDR3 has 14 residues. The germline V and J ends were trimmed by 5 bases and 2 bases, with 9 bases remaining between them. The CDR3 DNA reads TGTGCCAGCAGCCTGATGGACAACACCGGGGAGCTGTTTTTT. Translation: CASSLMDNTGELFF. Combining the CDR3 with reference TRBV7-9 and TRBJ2-2 gives the whole variable domain DTGVSQNPRHKITKRGQNVTFRCDPISEHNRLYWYRQTLGQGPEFLTYFQNEAQLEKSRLLSDRFSAERPKGSFSTLEIQRTEQGDSAMYLCASSLMDNTGELFFGEGSRLTVL.

This clone has at least ten counts. Other nucleotide sequences in the sample specify the same CDR3. In DNA form, the CDR3 reads TGTGCCAGCAGTGACTCGGACACAGATACGCAGTATTTT. This sequence encodes CASSDSDTDTQYF. V usage is TRBV6-4 and J usage is TRBJ2-3; D is unresolved. CDR1 is MRHNA, CDR2 SNTAGT, per germline. The length of the CDR3 is 13 residues. V was trimmed by 0 bases and J by 2 bases, leaving 3 bases between them.